This TCR beta chain derives from a study of blood T cell repertoires in COVID-19. Study-level information: From the United States, Italy and Spain came samples of acute and convalescent COVID-19. T cells, B-cell-depleted T cells, or PBMCs supplied cDNA or gDNA.

Cohorts were based on clinical histories the participants reported. As handled by the study authors: Quantification of nucleated cells was approximated via reference gene primer amplification. Assay: immunoSEQ multiplex PCR; the TCRdb copy retains only in-frame clones and omits some. V and J calls and clone size are those listed in that table; D and trimming were worked out from the DNA. The table shows roughly 220,000 clones, with 88% occurring only once. Germline V gives CDR1 MDHEN, CDR2 SYDVKM. Trimming removed 4 bases from V and 9 bases from J; junction bases left unmatched: 11. This CDR3 has 16 amino acids.

The sequence derives from a woman between 50 and 59 years old with acute COVID-19. Sequences were obtained from PBMCs or T cells enriched from blood (not recorded which). V and J are TRBV28 and TRBJ2-1; 11 bases fit TRBD2. CDR3 nucleotides: TGTGCCAGCAGTTCCTTAGCGGGAGGGCCTAGCGGTGAGCAGTTCTTC. Translated: CASSSLAGGPSGEQFF.